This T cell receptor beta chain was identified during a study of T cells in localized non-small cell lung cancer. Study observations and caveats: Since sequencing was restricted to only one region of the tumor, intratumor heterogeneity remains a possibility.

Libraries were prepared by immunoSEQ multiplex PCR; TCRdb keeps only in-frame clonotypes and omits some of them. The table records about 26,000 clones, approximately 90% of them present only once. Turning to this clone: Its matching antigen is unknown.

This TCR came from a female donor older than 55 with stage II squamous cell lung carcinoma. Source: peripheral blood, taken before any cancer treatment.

The CDR3 loop reads CASSQNRADYGYTF. CDR3 nucleotides: TGTGCCAGCAGCCAAAACAGGGCAGACTATGGCTACACCTTC. J is TRBJ1-2 and V is TRBV7-3; D may be TRBD1 (6 bases). V was clipped by 5 bases and J by 3 bases, with 13 bases between them. There are 14 residues in the CDR3. Germline V gives CDR1 SGHTA, CDR2 FQGTGA.